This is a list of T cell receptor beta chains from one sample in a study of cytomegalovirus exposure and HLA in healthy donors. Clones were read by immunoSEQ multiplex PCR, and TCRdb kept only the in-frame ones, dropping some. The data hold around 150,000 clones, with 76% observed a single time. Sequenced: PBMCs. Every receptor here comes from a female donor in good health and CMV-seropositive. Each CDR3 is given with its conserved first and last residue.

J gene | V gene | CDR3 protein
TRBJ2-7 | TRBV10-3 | CAISESVLTYEQYF
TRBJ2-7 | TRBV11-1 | CASSQGGTRDEQYF
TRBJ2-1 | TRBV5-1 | CASSLEGTGGFSYNEQFF
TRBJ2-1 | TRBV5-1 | CASSLQITSGRPFNEQFF
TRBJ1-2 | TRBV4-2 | CASSQSETGRYGYTF
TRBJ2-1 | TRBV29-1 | CSVPSGSSFYNEQFF
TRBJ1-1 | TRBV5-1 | CASSPGQGPNTEAFF
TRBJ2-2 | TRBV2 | CASSEGQKLNTGELFF
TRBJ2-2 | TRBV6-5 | CASSPQGLAGELFF
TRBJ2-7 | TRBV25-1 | CASSGGYEQYF
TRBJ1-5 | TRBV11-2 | CASSLGSGRGHQPQHF